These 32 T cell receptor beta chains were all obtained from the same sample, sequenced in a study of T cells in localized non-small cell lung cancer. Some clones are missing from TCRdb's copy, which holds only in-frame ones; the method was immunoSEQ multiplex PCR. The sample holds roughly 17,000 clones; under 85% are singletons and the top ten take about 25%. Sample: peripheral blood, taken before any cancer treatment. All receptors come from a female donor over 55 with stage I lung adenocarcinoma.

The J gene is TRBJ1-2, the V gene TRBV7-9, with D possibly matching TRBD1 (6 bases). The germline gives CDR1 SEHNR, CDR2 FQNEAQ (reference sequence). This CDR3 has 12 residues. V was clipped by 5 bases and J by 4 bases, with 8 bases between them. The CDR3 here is CASSEDSYGYTF. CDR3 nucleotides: TGTGCCAGCAGCGAGGACAGCTATGGCTACACCTTC.

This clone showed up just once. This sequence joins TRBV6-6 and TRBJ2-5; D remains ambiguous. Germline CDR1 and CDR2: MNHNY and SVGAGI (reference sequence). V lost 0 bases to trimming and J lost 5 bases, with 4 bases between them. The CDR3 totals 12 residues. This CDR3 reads CASSYSLETQYF. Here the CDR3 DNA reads TGTGCCAGCAGTTACTCATTGGAGACCCAGTACTTC.

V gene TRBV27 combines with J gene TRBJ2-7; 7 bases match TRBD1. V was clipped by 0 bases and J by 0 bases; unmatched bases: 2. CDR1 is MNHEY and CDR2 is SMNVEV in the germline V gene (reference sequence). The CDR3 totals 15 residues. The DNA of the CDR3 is TGTGCCAGCAGTTTATCAAGGGACAGCTCCTACGAGCAGTACTTC. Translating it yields CASSLSRDSSYEQYF.

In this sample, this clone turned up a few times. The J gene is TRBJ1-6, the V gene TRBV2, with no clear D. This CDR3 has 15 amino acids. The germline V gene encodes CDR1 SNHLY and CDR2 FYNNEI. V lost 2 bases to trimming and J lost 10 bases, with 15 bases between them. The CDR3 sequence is CASSERGIVVSPLHF. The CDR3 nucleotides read TGTGCCAGCAGTGAACGCGGAATTGTGGTATCACCCCTCCACTTT.

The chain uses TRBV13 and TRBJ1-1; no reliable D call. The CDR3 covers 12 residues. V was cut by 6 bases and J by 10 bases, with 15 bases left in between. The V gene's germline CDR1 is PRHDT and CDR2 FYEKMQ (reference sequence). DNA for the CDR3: TGTGCCAGCAGAGGGCCGGGAGAAGGAGCTTTCTTT. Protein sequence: CASRGPGEGAFF.

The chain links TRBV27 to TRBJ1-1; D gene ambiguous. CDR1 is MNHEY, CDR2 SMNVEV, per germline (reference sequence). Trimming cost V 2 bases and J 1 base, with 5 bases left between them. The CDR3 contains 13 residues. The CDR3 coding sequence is TGTGCCAGCAGTTTAGGCGGGAACACTGAAGCTTTCTTT. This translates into CASSLGGNTEAFF.

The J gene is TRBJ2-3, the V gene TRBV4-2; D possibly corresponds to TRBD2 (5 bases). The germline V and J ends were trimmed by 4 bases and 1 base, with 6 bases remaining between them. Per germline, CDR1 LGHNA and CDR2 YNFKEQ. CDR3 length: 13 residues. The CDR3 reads CASSRAGTDTQYF. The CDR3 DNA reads TGTGCCAGCAGCCGAGCGGGCACAGATACGCAGTATTTT.

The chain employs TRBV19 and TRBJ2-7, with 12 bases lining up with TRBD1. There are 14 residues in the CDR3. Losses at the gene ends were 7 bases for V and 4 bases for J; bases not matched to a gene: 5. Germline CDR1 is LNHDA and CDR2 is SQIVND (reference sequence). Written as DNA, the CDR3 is TGTGCCAGTAAGGGACAGGGGGCAGGTTACGAGCAGTACTTC. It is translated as CASKGQGAGYEQYF.

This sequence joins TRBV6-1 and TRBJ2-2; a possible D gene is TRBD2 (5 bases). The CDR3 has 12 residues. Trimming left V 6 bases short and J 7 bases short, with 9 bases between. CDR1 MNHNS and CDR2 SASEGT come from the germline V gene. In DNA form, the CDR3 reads TGTGCCAGCAGCCGAGGGATCGGGGAGCTGTTTTTT. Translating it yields CASSRGIGELFF.

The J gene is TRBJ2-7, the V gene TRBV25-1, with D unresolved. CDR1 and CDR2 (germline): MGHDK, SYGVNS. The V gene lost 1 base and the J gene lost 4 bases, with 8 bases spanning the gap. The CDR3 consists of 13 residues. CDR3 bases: TGTGCCAGCAGTGAATTAGGGAATTACGAGCAGTACTTC. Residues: CASSELGNYEQYF.

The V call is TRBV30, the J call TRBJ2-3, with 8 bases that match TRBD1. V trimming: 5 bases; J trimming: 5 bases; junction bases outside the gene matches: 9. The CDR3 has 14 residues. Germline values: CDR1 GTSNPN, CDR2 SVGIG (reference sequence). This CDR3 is CAWGRGRGQDTQYF. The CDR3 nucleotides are TGTGCCTGGGGACGGGGCAGGGGGCAAGATACGCAGTATTTT.

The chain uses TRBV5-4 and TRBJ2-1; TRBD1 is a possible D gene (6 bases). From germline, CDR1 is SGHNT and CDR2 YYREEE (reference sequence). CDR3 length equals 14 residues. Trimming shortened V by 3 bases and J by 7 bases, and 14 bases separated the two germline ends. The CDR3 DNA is TGTGCCAGCAGCTCGAGTCGACAGGAGAATGAGCAGTTCTTC. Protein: CASSSSRQENEQFF.

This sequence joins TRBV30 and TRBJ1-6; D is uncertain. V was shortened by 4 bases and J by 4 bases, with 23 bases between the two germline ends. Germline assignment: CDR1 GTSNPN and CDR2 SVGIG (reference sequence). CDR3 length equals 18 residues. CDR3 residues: CAWNLFGGNLQYNSPLHF. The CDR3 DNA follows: TGTGCCTGGAACCTTTTCGGAGGGAATTTACAATATAATTCACCCCTCCACTTT.

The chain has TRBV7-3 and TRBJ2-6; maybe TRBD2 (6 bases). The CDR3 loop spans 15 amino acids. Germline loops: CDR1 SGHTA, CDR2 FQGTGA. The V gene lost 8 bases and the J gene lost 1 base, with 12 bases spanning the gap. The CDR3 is CASGGASSGANVLTF. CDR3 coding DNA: TGTGCCAGCGGCGGGGCTAGTTCTGGGGCCAACGTCCTGACTTTC.

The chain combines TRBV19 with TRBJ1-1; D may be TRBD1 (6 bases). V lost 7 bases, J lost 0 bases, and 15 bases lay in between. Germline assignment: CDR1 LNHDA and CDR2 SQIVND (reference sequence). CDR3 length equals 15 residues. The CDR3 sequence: CASNRVWSLNTEAFF. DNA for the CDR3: TGTGCCAGTAACAGGGTATGGTCGTTGAACACTGAAGCTTTCTTT.

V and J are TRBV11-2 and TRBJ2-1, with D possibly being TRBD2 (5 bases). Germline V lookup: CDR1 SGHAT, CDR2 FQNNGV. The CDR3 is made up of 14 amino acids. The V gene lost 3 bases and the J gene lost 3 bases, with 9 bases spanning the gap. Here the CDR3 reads CASSLRSGYNEQFF. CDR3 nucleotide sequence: TGTGCCAGCAGCTTGAGAAGCGGCTACAATGAGCAGTTCTTC.

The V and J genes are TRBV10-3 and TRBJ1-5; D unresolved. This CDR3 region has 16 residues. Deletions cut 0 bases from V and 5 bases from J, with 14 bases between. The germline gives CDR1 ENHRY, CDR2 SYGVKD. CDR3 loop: CAISESKGTLDQPQHF. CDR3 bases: TGTGCCATCAGTGAGTCTAAGGGAACCCTCGATCAGCCCCAGCATTTT.

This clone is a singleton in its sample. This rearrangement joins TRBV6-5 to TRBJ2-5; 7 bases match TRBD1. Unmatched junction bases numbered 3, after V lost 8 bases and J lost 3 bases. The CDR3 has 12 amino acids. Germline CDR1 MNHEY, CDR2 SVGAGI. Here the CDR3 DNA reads TGTGCCAGCCGGGACAGCAAAGAGACCCAGTACTTC. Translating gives CASRDSKETQYF.

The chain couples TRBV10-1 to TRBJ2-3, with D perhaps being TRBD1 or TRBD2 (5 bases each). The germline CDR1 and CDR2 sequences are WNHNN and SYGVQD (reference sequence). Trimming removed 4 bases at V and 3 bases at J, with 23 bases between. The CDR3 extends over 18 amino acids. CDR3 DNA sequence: TGCGCCAGCAGTGGAGGCCCTCGGGGACCCGCGTTAACAGATACGCAGTATTTT. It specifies CASSGGPRGPALTDTQYF.

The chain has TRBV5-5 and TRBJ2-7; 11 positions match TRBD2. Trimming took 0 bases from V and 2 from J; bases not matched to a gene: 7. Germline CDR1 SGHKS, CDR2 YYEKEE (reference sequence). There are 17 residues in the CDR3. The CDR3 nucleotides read TGTGCCAGCAGCTTGGGGCTAGCGGGGGGCACGGCCTACGAGCAGTACTTC. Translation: CASSLGLAGGTAYEQYF.

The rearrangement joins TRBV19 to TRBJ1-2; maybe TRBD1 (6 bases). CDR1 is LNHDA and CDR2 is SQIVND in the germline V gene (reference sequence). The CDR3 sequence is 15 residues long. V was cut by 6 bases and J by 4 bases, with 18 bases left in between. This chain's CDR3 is CASSSGPDSLYGYTF. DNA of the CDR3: TGTGCCAGTAGCTCTGGACCGGACAGTCTCTATGGCTACACCTTC.

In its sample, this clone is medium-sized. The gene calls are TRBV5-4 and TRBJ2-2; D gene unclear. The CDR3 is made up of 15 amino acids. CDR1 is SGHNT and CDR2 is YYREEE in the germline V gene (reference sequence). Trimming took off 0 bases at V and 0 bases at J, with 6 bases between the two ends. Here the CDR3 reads CASSLGAANTGELFF. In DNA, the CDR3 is TGTGCCAGCAGCTTGGGGGCCGCGAACACCGGGGAGCTGTTTTTT.

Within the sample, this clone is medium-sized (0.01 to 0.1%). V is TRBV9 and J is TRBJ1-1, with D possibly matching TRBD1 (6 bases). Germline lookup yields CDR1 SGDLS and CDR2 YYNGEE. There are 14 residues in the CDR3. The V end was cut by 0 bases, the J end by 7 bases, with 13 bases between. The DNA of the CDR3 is TGTGCCAGCAGCGTAGCGTATAGGGGGGGTGAAGCTTTCTTT. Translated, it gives CASSVAYRGGEAFF.

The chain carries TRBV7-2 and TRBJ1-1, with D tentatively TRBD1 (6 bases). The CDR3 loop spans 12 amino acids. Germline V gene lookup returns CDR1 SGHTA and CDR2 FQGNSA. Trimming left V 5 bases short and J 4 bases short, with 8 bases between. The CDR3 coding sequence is TGTGCCAGCAGCGAACAGGGCACTGAAGCTTTCTTT. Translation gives CASSEQGTEAFF.

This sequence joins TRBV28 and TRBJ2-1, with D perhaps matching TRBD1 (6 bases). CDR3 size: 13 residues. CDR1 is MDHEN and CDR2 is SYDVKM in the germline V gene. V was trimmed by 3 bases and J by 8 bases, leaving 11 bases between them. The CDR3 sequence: CASSFRDNDEQFF. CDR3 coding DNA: TGTGCCAGCAGTTTCCGGGACAACGATGAGCAGTTCTTC.

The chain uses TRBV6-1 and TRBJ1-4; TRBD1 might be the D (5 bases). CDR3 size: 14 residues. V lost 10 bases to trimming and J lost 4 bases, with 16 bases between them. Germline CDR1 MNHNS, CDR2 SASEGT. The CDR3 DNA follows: TGTGCCACCGCTATCGGGGGAAGTAATGAAAAACTGTTTTTT. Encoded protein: CATAIGGSNEKLFF.

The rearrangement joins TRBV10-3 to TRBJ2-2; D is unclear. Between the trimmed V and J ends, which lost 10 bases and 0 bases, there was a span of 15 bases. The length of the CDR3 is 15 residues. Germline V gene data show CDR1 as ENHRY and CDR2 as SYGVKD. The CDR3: CATGETSANTGELFF. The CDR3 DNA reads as TGTGCCACAGGAGAGACTTCAGCGAACACCGGGGAGCTGTTTTTT.

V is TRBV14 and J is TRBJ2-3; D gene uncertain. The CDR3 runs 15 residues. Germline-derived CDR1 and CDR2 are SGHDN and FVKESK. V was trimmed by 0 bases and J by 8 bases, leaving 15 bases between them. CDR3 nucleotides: TGTGCCAGCAGCCAAGATCCTACTCGAGTTGGTACGCAGTATTTT. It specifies CASSQDPTRVGTQYF.

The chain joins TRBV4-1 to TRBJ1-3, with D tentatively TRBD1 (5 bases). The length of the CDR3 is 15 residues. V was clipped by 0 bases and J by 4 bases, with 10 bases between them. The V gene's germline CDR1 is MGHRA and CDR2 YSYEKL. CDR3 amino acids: CASSQDYGGGNTIYF. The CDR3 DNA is TGCGCCAGCAGCCAAGATTACGGGGGAGGAAACACCATATATTTT.

CDR3 sequence: CASSPSGTGGRDTQYF. CDR3 sequence (DNA): TGTGCCAGCAGCCCCTCCGGGACAGGGGGCAGAGATACGCAGTATTTT. The chain employs TRBV7-7 and TRBJ2-3; 12 bases agree with TRBD1. The CDR3 is made up of 16 amino acids. V lost 5 bases and J lost 5; bases outside the gene matches: 8. Germline V CDR1 and CDR2: SSHAT, FNYEAQ (reference sequence).

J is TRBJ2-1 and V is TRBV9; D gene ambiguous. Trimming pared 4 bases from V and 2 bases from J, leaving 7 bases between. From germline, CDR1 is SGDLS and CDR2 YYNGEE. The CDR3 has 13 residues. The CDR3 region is CASSKDAYNEQFF. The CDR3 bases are TGTGCCAGCAGCAAGGATGCCTACAATGAGCAGTTCTTC. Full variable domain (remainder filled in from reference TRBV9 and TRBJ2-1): DSGVTQTPKHLITATGQRVTLRCSPRSGDLSVYWYQQSLDQGLQFLIQYYNGEERAKGNILERFSAQQFPDLHSELNLSSLELGDSALYFCASSKDAYNEQFFGPGTRLTVL.

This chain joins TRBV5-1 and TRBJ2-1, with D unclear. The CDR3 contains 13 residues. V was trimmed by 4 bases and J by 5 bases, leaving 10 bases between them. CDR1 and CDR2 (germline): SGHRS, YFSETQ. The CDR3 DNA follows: TGCGCCAGCAGCGTTCAAACCAACAATGAGCAGTTCTTC. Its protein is CASSVQTNNEQFF.